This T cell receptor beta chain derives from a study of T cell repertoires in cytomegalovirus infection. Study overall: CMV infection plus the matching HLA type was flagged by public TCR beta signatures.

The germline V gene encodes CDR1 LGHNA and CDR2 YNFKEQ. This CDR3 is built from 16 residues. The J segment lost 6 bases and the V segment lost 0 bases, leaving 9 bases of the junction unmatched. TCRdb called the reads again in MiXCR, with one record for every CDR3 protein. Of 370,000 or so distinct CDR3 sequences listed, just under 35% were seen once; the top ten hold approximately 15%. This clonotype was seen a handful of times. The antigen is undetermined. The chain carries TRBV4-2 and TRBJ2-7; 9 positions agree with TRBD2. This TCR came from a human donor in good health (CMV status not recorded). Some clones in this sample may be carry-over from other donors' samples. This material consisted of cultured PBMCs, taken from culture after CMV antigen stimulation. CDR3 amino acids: CASSQESGRHSFEQYF. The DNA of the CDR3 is TGTGCCAGCAGCCAAGAGAGCGGGAGGCATTCTTTCGAGCAGTACTTC.